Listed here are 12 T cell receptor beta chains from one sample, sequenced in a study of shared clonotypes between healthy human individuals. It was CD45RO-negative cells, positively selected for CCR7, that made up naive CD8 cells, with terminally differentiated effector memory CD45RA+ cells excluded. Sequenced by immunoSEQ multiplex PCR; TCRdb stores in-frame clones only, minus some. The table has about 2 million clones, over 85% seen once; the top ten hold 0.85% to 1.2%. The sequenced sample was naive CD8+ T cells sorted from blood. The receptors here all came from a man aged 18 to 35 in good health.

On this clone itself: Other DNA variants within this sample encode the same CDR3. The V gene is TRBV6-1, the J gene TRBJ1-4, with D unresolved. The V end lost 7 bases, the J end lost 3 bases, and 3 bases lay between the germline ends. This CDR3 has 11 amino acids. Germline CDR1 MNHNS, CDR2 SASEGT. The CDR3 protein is CASISNEKLFF. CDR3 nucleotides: TGTGCCAGCATTTCTAATGAAAAACTGTTTTTT.

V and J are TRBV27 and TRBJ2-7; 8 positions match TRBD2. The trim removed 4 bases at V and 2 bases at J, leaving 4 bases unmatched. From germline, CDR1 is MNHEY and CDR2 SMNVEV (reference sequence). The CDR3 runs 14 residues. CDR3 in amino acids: CASSWAGGTYEQYF. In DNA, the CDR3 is TGTGCCAGCAGTTGGGCGGGAGGCACCTACGAGCAGTACTTC.

CDR3 coding DNA: TGTGCCAGCTACCTCGGACAGACCTATGAAAAACTGTTTTTT. Amino acid sequence: CASYLGQTYEKLFF. This rearrangement joins TRBV2 to TRBJ1-4, with D possibly matching TRBD1 (6 bases). This CDR3 spans 14 amino acids. V lost 8 bases to trimming and J lost 6 bases, with 16 bases between them. Germline CDR1 reads SNHLY; CDR2 reads FYNNEI.

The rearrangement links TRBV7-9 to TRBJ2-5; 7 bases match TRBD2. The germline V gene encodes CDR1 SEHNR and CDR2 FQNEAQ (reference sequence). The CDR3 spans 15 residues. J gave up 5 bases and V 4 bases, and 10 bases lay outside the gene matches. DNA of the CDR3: TGTGCCAGCAGCTCCTCGGCGGGGGAGTCGGAGACCCAGTACTTC. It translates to CASSSSAGESETQYF. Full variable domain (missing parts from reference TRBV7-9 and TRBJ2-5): DTGVSQNPRHKITKRGQNVTFRCDPISEHNRLYWYRQTLGQGPEFLTYFQNEAQLEKSRLLSDRFSAERPKGSFSTLEIQRTEQGDSAMYLCASSSSAGESETQYFGPGTRLLVL.

The CDR3 sequence is CASSIYGGLDYGYTF. In nucleotides, the CDR3 is TGTGCCAGTAGTATCTATGGGGGGTTGGACTATGGCTACACCTTC. V and J are TRBV19 and TRBJ1-2, with D possibly TRBD1 on 5 matching bases. Germline V gives CDR1 LNHDA, CDR2 SQIVND (reference sequence). The CDR3 is made up of 15 amino acids. The V gene lost 3 bases and the J gene lost 3 bases, with 14 bases spanning the gap.

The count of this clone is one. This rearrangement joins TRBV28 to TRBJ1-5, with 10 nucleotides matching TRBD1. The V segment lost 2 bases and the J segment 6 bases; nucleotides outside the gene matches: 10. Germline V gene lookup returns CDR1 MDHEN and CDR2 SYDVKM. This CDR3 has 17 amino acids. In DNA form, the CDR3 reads TGTGCCAGCAGTTTAAGGGGACAGGGGCTTATCAGTCAGCCCCAGCATTTT. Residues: CASSLRGQGLISQPQHF.

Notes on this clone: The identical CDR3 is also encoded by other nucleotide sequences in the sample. CDR3 sequence reads: CASSSIQGWTEAFF. CDR3 coding DNA: TGTGCCAGCAGTTCCATACAGGGGTGGACTGAAGCTTTCTTT. The chain joins TRBV27 to TRBJ1-1; TRBD1 aligns across 7 bases. The CDR3 sequence is 14 residues long. The V segment lost 4 bases and the J segment 5 bases; nucleotides outside the gene matches: 7. The germline V gene has CDR1 MNHEY and CDR2 SMNVEV (reference sequence).

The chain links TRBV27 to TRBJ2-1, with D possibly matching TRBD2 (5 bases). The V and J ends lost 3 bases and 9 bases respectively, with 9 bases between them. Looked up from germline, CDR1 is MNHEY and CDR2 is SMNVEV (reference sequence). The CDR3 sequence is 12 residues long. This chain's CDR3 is CASSFSAGEQFF. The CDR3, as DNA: TGTGCCAGCAGTTTTAGCGCGGGTGAGCAGTTCTTC.

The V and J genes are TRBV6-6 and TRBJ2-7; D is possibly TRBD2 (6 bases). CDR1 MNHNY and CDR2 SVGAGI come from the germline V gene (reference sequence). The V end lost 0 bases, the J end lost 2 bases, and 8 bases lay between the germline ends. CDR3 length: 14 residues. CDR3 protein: CASSYSERAYEQYF. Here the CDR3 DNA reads TGTGCCAGCAGTTACTCAGAGCGGGCCTACGAGCAGTACTTC.

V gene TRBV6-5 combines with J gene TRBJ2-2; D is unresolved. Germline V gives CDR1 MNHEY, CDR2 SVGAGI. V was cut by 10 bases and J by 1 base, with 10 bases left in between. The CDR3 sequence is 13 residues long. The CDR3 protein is CATSRENTGELFF. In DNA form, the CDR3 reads TGTGCCACCTCACGAGAGAACACCGGGGAGCTGTTTTTT.

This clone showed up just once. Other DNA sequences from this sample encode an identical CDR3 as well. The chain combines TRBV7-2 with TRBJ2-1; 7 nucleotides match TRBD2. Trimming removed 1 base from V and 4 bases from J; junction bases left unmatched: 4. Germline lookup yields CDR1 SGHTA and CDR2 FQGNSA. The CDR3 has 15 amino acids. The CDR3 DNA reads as TGTGCCAGCAGCTTAGTAGCGGGTACTTACAATGAGCAGTTCTTC. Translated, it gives CASSLVAGTYNEQFF.

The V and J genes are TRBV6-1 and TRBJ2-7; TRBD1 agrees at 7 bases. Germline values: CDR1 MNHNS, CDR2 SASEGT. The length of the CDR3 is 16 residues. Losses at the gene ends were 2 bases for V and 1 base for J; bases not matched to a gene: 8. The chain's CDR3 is CASSEPNWDRSYEQYF. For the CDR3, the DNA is TGTGCCAGCAGTGAACCCAACTGGGACAGATCCTACGAGCAGTACTTC.